Listed below are T cell receptor beta chains from one sample, sequenced in a study of blood T cell repertoires in COVID-19. Profiling relied on immunoSEQ multiplex PCR, and the TCRdb table lists in-frame clones only, not all of them. The data show about 210,000 clones, around 80% seen once. The source material was peripheral blood. The source of these receptors is a man in his fifties with active or convalescent COVID-19. Each CDR3 is given with its conserved first and last residue. The D gene is left open where the match is weak. The size entry is marked missing in some rows and otherwise reads once, few, many or a size class.

>-|TRBJ1-6|-|TRBV28
CASSTPGYNSPLHF
TGTGCCAGCAGCACTCCAGGGTATAATTCACCCCTCCACTTT
>-|TRBJ2-1|TRBD2|TRBV28
CASSTGLAGGREFF
TGTGCCAGCAGCACGGGGCTAGCGGGAGGGCGGGAGTTCTTC
>-|TRBJ2-7|TRBD1|TRBV5-1
CASSWIPGQGNIGHSYEQYF
TGCGCCAGCAGCTGGATACCGGGACAGGGGAATATAGGGCACTCCTACGAGCAGTACTTC
>-|TRBJ1-1|TRBD1|TRBV5-4
CASSSGQGGNTEAFF
TGTGCCAGCAGCTCGGGACAGGGGGGGAACACTGAAGCTTTCTTT
>-|TRBJ2-3|TRBD2|TRBV3-1/TRBV3-2
CASSRRTSGSTDTQYF
TGTGCCAGCAGCCGGAGGACTAGCGGAAGCACAGATACGCAGTATTTT
>once|TRBJ2-3|TRBD2|TRBV5-4
CASSLAGTSETDTQYF
TGTGCCAGCAGCTTGGCCGGGACTAGCGAGACAGATACGCAGTATTTT
>-|TRBJ2-1|TRBD2|TRBV7-2
CASSLVAGGREQFF
TGTGCCAGCAGCTTAGTAGCGGGGGGGCGTGAGCAGTTCTTC
>-|TRBJ1-4|-|TRBV7-9
CASSSNKEKLFF
TGTGCCAGCAGCTCGAACAAAGAAAAACTGTTTTTT
>-|TRBJ1-2|TRBD1|TRBV5-1
CASSPGVTGESYGYTF
TGCGCCAGCAGCCCGGGGGTTACAGGGGAAAGCTATGGCTACACCTTC
>-|TRBJ2-2|TRBD1|TRBV5-1
CASRPNDRATAGELFF
TGCGCCAGCAGACCAAACGACAGGGCGACGGCCGGGGAGCTGTTTTTT
>-|TRBJ2-7|-|TRBV6-5
CVSAGTSLSSYEQYF
TGTGTTAGTGCGGGAACCTCCCTGAGCTCCTACGAGCAGTACTTC
>-|TRBJ2-3|TRBD2|TRBV7-2
CASRPGGSGRTQYF
TGTGCCAGCAGGCCGGGTGGATCCGGGAGGACGCAGTATTTT
>-|TRBJ2-7|TRBD1|TRBV7-2
CASSPDRFSYEQYF
TGTGCCAGCAGCCCGGACAGGTTCTCCTACGAGCAGTACTTC
>-|TRBJ2-1|-|TRBV2
CASITGGAPYNEQFF
TGTGCCAGCATTACTGGGGGCGCCCCCTACAATGAGCAGTTCTTC
>-|TRBJ2-7|TRBD1|TRBV27
CASSFSWTGSEQYF
TGTGCCAGCAGTTTTTCCTGGACAGGCAGCGAGCAGTACTTC
>-|TRBJ1-6|-|TRBV5-1
CASSLVGDNNSPLHF
TGCGCCAGCAGCTTGGTGGGAGATAATAATTCACCCCTCCACTTT
>few|TRBJ2-2|TRBD2|TRBV11-2
CASSPRTSGVNTGELFF
TGTGCCAGCAGCCCCCGGACTAGCGGGGTGAACACCGGGGAGCTGTTTTTT
>-|TRBJ1-2|TRBD1|TRBV19
CASGDRADYGYTF
TGTGCCAGTGGTGACAGGGCGGACTATGGCTACACCTTC
>-|TRBJ2-2|TRBD1|TRBV19
CATTTGTGGIGELFF
TGTGCCACGACTACCGGGACAGGGGGGATCGGGGAGCTGTTTTTT
>-|TRBJ1-2|TRBD1|TRBV5-5
CASSLGQGNYGYTF
TGTGCCAGCAGCTTGGGACAGGGTAACTATGGCTACACCTTC
>-|TRBJ1-6|TRBD1|TRBV4-1
CASSQDRGTGGNSPLHF
TGCGCCAGCAGCCAAGATCGCGGAACAGGGGGGAATTCACCCCTCCACTTT
>-|TRBJ1-1|-|TRBV5-1
CASANAEGGNTEAFF
TGCGCCAGCGCCAATGCCGAAGGCGGGAACACTGAAGCTTTCTTT
>-|TRBJ2-1|-|TRBV24-1
CATSDFSGTPVRNEQFF
TGTGCCACCAGTGATTTCTCCGGTACCCCGGTACGCAATGAGCAGTTCTTC
>-|TRBJ2-1|-|TRBV30
CAWSVSRVGEQFF
TGTGCCTGGAGTGTATCGAGGGTAGGTGAGCAGTTCTTC
>-|TRBJ1-1|-|TRBV28
CASSARVPNTEAFF
TGTGCCAGCAGTGCCCGGGTCCCGAACACTGAAGCTTTCTTT
>-|TRBJ2-3|-|TRBV6-2/TRBV6-3
CASSFVSTDTQYF
TGTGCCAGCAGTTTTGTAAGCACAGATACGCAGTATTTT
>-|TRBJ2-2|-|TRBV2
CARASTSTGELFF
TGTGCCAGAGCTAGCACGTCTACCGGGGAGCTGTTTTTT
>-|TRBJ2-7|TRBD2|TRBV5-1
CASSGGEEQYF
TGCGCCAGCAGCGGGGGGGAAGAGCAGTACTTC
>-|TRBJ1-6|-|TRBV5-4
CASSQEADVYNSPLHF
TGTGCCAGCAGCCAGGAGGCGGACGTCTATAATTCACCCCTCCACTTT
>-|TRBJ1-2|TRBD1|TRBV27
CASSLLAAGGREGYTF
TGTGCCAGCAGTTTACTTGCAGCAGGGGGCAGGGAGGGCTACACCTTC
>once|TRBJ2-2|TRBD2|TRBV18
CASSPLAGPGELFF
TGTGCCAGCTCACCATTAGCGGGCCCCGGGGAGCTGTTTTTT
>-|TRBJ1-2|TRBD1|TRBV5-6
CASSSKGGQVRSYTF
TGTGCCAGCAGCTCAAAGGGGGGACAGGTGCGCTCGTACACCTTC
>once|TRBJ2-5|TRBD2|TRBV27
CASSALAGKETQYF
TGTGCCAGCAGTGCCCTAGCGGGTAAAGAGACCCAGTACTTC
>-|TRBJ2-5|TRBD2|TRBV15
CATRAGGGGETQYF
TGTGCCACCAGGGCGGGGGGCGGTGGGGAGACCCAGTACTTC
>-|TRBJ2-6|-|TRBV5-1
CASSLGPQGTNVLTF
TGCGCCAGCAGCTTGGGCCCCCAGGGAACCAACGTCCTGACTTTC
>-|TRBJ2-3|-|TRBV14
CASSQALLYTDTQYF
TGTGCCAGCAGCCAAGCACTTCTTTACACAGATACGCAGTATTTT
>-|TRBJ1-3|TRBD1|TRBV25-1
CASSEPRTGGNTIYF
TGTGCCAGCAGTGAACCCCGGACAGGGGGAAACACCATATATTTT
>-|TRBJ2-5|TRBD2|TRBV3-1/TRBV3-2
CASSRRRASGGETQYF
TGTGCCAGCAGCCGGCGGCGGGCTAGCGGTGGGGAGACCCAGTACTTC
>-|TRBJ1-2|TRBD1|TRBV6-5
CASNDRGAYGYTF
TGTGCCAGCAACGACAGGGGTGCCTATGGCTACACCTTC
>few|TRBJ2-1|-|TRBV10-2
CASSDPAGWVYNEQFF
TGCGCCAGCAGTGACCCCGCAGGGTGGGTTTACAATGAGCAGTTCTTC
>-|TRBJ2-7|TRBD1|TRBV6-2/TRBV6-3
CASSYRDRAAHEQYF
TGTGCCAGCAGTTACCGGGACAGGGCAGCCCACGAGCAGTACTTC
>-|TRBJ1-3|TRBD1|TRBV10-2
CASSNQGGRNTIYF
TGCGCCAGCAGTAACCAGGGGGGCCGAAACACCATATATTTT
>-|TRBJ2-3|-|TRBV7-2
CASSQSAMSDTQYF
TGTGCCAGCAGCCAAAGCGCCATGTCCGATACGCAGTATTTT
>-|TRBJ1-2|-|TRBV11-2
CASSFPGVEGYTF
TGTGCCAGCAGCTTCCCGGGGGTGGAAGGCTACACCTTC
>-|TRBJ2-7|-|TRBV2
CASRTQGIRSYEQYF
TGTGCCAGCAGGACCCAGGGGATCCGCTCCTACGAGCAGTACTTC